This T cell receptor beta chain was observed in a study of tumor and adjacent non-tumor tissue in lung cancer. Study as a whole: Each sample yielded 3.5 million to 4.5 million productive TCRbeta reads on average.

The CDR3 is 16 amino acids. Germline loops: CDR1 SGHAT, CDR2 FQNNGV. RNA was extracted from bulk tissue without any cell sorting. Three rounds of nested PCR, following a modified ARM-PCR protocol, produced the TCRbeta library. Each CDR3 protein gets one entry after TCRdb re-called the multiplex PCR reads with MiXCR. This sample has approximately 79,000 distinct CDR3 sequences, with roughly two thirds found just once. Turning to this clonotype: At one end, the junction sequence differs from germline, possibly due to a read error.

Sequenced sample: lung tumor tissue. The receptor's source is a man aged 70 or older with non-small cell lung cancer. The rearrangement joins TRBV11-2 to TRBJ1-6; D possibly corresponds to TRBD1 (6 bases). This CDR3 reads CASSLDSRTVLSPIHF. The CDR3 DNA reads TGTGCTAGCAGCTTAGATTCGCGGACAGTTCTCTCACCCATCCACTTT.